The 21 T cell receptor beta chains reported below all come from one sample, sequenced in a study of T-cell memory formation after mild COVID-19 (dated by TCRdb to about 2021). The library came from 5' RACE. Instrument used: Illumina NovaSeq 6000. TCRdb applied fastp at Q25 and MiXCR to the public reads, then kept only in-frame beta chains. For every CDR3 protein sequence, its rows merge into one entry that carries the most common genes and DNA. This sample comprises some 46,000 distinct CDR3 sequences, roughly 6.6% of them detected only once. Of the sample, 0.79% falls within the top ten clones. The sequenced sample consisted of PBMCs or a T cell subset sorted from them (not recorded which). All receptors derive from an adult who had mild COVID-19 (a few samples of this study predate the infection). The sample titles of this study are shuffled in the database, so cell type and time point are left out.

In this sample, this clonotype turned up a few times. V is TRBV27 and J is TRBJ1-2, with 7 bases aligning to TRBD1. Germline trimming cut 9 bases from V and 4 bases from J; bases unmatched to any gene: 17. Germline V lookup: CDR1 MNHEY, CDR2 SMNVEV (reference sequence). This CDR3 has 16 amino acids. Here the CDR3 reads CASTRDSPWRGYGYTF. The DNA of the CDR3 is TGTGCCAGTACCCGGGACAGTCCTTGGAGGGGCTATGGCTACACCTTC.

Ten or more counts support this clonotype. This chain uses TRBV23-1 with TRBJ2-5; D remains unclear. TRBV23-1 is classed as an ORF, of uncertain function. This CDR3 is built from 14 residues. V was clipped by 6 bases and J by 3 bases, with 14 bases between them. CDR3 DNA sequence: TGCGCCAGCAGAGACCGTGCAAGAGAAGAGACCCAGTACTTC. It translates to CASRDRAREETQYF.

Many counts were recorded for this clonotype. The chain has TRBV18 and TRBJ2-7; D remains ambiguous. The germline V gene encodes CDR1 KGHSH and CDR2 LQKENI. V was pared by 2 bases and J by 7 bases, with 12 bases between. This CDR3 comprises 13 residues. CDR3 nucleotides: TGTGCCAGCTCACCAACCTCTCTGGGGGAGCAGTACTTC. Protein: CASSPTSLGEQYF.

The V call is TRBV6-2 or TRBV6-3, the J call TRBJ2-6, with TRBD1 matching 7 bases. From germline, CDR1 is MNHEY and CDR2 SVGEGT. With V trimmed by 6 bases and J by 4 bases, 15 bases remained unmatched. The CDR3 sequence is 18 residues long. The CDR3 sequence: CASRETGSSPSGANVLTF. CDR3 coding DNA: TGTGCCAGCAGGGAGACAGGGTCGTCCCCGTCCGGGGCCAACGTCCTGACTTTC.

In this sample, this clonotype turned up a few times. The rearrangement joins TRBV15 to TRBJ1-5, with a tentative D call TRBD1 (5 bases). Germline CDR1 and CDR2: LNHNV and YYDKDF (reference sequence). The CDR3 loop spans 13 amino acids. V lost 0 bases and J lost 10, with 10 bases in between. CDR3: CATSRDEGAPQHF. The CDR3 nucleotides are TGTGCCACCAGCAGAGATGAAGGGGCCCCCCAGCATTTT.

This clonotype was seen ten or more times. The chain carries TRBV7-9 and TRBJ2-1; TRBD2 matches 14 bases. The ends lost 6 bases at V and 5 bases at J; junction bases unmatched: 3. This CDR3 contains 15 residues. Per the germline V gene, CDR1 is SEHNR and CDR2 is FQNEAQ (reference sequence). CDR3 sequence (DNA): TGTGCCAGCAGGACTAGCGGGGGGGTTGACAATGAGCAGTTCTTC. This encodes CASRTSGGVDNEQFF.

This clonotype was seen ten or more times. CDR3 DNA sequence: TGTGCCAGCACCTTGGGTGGGCAGCAAGAGACCCAGTACTTC. Amino acids: CASTLGGQQETQYF. The genes are TRBV7-6 and TRBJ2-5; D is unresolved. Deletions cut 7 bases from V and 2 bases from J, with 14 bases between. Looked up from germline, CDR1 is SGHVS and CDR2 is FNYEAQ. The CDR3 totals 14 residues.

V and J are TRBV3-1 and TRBJ2-7; 9 nucleotides match TRBD2. Per germline, CDR1 LGHDT and CDR2 YNNKEL (reference sequence). This CDR3 comprises 14 residues. V was clipped by 5 bases and J by 5 bases; unmatched bases: 7. The CDR3 here is CASSDVAGDDEQYF. Written as DNA, the CDR3 is TGTGCCAGCAGCGACGTAGCGGGGGACGACGAGCAGTACTTC.

This clonotype was seen only a few times. This chain connects TRBV3-1 to TRBJ1-5; a possible D gene is TRBD1 (6 bases). The germline gives CDR1 LGHDT, CDR2 YNNKEL (reference sequence). The CDR3 extends over 12 amino acids. Between the trimmed V and J ends, which lost 3 bases and 7 bases, there was a span of 7 bases. This CDR3 is CASSHTGQPQHF. CDR3 in DNA: TGTGCCAGCAGCCACACAGGGCAGCCCCAGCATTTT.

This clonotype was counted many times. This chain connects TRBV5-1 to TRBJ2-2; no firm D call. The V end lost 4 bases, the J end lost 4 bases, and 14 bases lay between the germline ends. Germline assignment: CDR1 SGHRS and CDR2 YFSETQ. The CDR3 is 15 residues long. The CDR3 bases are TGCGCCAGCAGCCCAAGCCTACAGAGCACCGGGGAGCTGTTTTTT. It encodes CASSPSLQSTGELFF.

This clonotype was seen at least ten times. The rearrangement uses TRBV5-1 and TRBJ2-1; 9 bases are a match to TRBD2. The V and J ends lost 5 bases and 6 bases, in that order; junction bases with no gene match: 9. The CDR3 spans 15 residues. CDR1 is SGHRS, CDR2 YFSETQ, per germline. CDR3 residues: CASRAGTSPLNEQFF. CDR3 sequence (DNA): TGCGCCAGCAGGGCCGGGACTAGCCCCCTCAATGAGCAGTTCTTC.

This clonotype has ten or more counts. The chain combines TRBV7-3 with TRBJ2-1; D may be TRBD1 or TRBD2 (5 bases each). With 3 bases removed from V and 10 bases from J, the gap between germline ends came to 13 bases. CDR3 length: 13 amino acids. Germline assignment: CDR1 SGHTA and CDR2 FQGTGA. The CDR3 loop reads CASSFGAEGEQFF. CDR3 nucleotides: TGTGCCAGCAGCTTCGGGGCCGAGGGGGAGCAGTTCTTC.

This clonotype was counted many times. V usage is TRBV20-1 and J usage is TRBJ1-2; possible D gene TRBD1, 6 bases. V gave up 5 bases and J gave up 4 bases, with 11 bases separating them. CDR1 DFQATT and CDR2 SNEGSKA come from the germline V gene (reference sequence). The CDR3 length is 12 residues. CDR3 nucleotides: TGCAGTGCTTACAGGGAGGGCTATGGCTACACCTTC. This sequence encodes CSAYREGYGYTF.

This clonotype turned up a few times. The V and J genes are TRBV6-5 and TRBJ2-3; TRBD2 might be the D (6 bases). The CDR3 is 14 amino acids. Trimming removed 8 bases at V and 3 bases at J, with 15 bases between. Looked up from germline, CDR1 is MNHEY and CDR2 is SVGAGI. CDR3 amino acids: CASPNLGRTDTQYF. CDR3 coding DNA: TGTGCCAGCCCTAATCTCGGGAGAACAGATACGCAGTATTTT.

This clonotype occurred many times. The chain combines TRBV5-1 with TRBJ2-2; 8 nucleotides align to TRBD2. Unmatched junction bases numbered 2, after V lost 4 bases and J lost 6 bases. The germline CDR1 and CDR2 sequences are SGHRS and YFSETQ. This CDR3 has 13 amino acids. The CDR3 DNA reads as TGCGCCAGCAGCCGGGAGGGTTCCGGGGAGCTGTTTTTT. Protein: CASSREGSGELFF.

The chain recombines TRBV4-2 with TRBJ2-2, with TRBD1 matching over 8 bases. Per the germline V gene, CDR1 is LGHNA and CDR2 is YNFKEQ. The CDR3 totals 18 residues. The V and J ends lost 0 bases and 1 base, in that order; junction bases with no gene match: 7. The CDR3 region has the DNA TGTGCCAGCAGCCAAGATCTGGCAGGGGGCTTGAACACCGGGGAGCTGTTTTTT. Translating gives CASSQDLAGGLNTGELFF.

Many counts were recorded for this clonotype. The chain is built from TRBV5-4 and TRBJ2-3; no reliable D call. This CDR3 region has 14 residues. CDR1 is SGHNT, CDR2 YYREEE, per germline (reference sequence). The germline V and J ends were trimmed by 0 bases and 2 bases, with 7 bases remaining between them. The CDR3 is CASSLVVDTDTQYF. The CDR3 DNA reads TGTGCCAGCAGCTTGGTGGTAGACACAGATACGCAGTATTTT.

This clonotype was detected many times. The V and J genes are TRBV7-2 and TRBJ2-3; 15 positions match TRBD2. J gave up 2 bases and V 5 bases, and 17 bases lay outside the gene matches. This CDR3 is built from 21 residues. CDR1 and CDR2 (germline): SGHTA, FQGNSA. The CDR3: CASSLLGPGLAGGGATDTQYF. The CDR3, as DNA: TGTGCCAGCAGCCTTTTGGGCCCGGGACTAGCGGGAGGAGGGGCCACAGATACGCAGTATTTT.

This clonotype was counted a few times. This chain joins TRBV7-2 and TRBJ1-1; 8 bases align to TRBD1. The germline V gene has CDR1 SGHTA and CDR2 FQGNSA. Trimming removed 3 bases from V and 8 bases from J; junction bases left unmatched: 8. CDR3 length: 14 residues. CDR3 coding DNA: TGTGCCAGCAGCTTGGGAGCAGGGGGCAGGGAAGCTTTCTTT. Translated: CASSLGAGGREAFF.

A note on this clonotype: This may stem from a read error, because a much larger clone lies one nucleotide away. V and J are TRBV7-8 and TRBJ2-2; no clear D gene. The CDR3 totals 15 residues. Germline loops: CDR1 SGHVS, CDR2 FQNEAQ. CDR3 bases: TGTGCCAGCAGCTTAGCGTCACATAACACCTGGGAGCTGTTTTTT. This translates into CASSLASHNTWELFF.

This clonotype has a count of ten or more. V usage is TRBV21-1 and J usage is TRBJ2-2; the listed D gene, TRBD2, was not tested against the DNA. TRBV21-1 is a pseudogene locus. The CDR3 runs 15 residues. The CDR3: CASTPPIDRPGELFF. Written as DNA, the CDR3 is TGTGCCAGCACCCCCCCGATAGACAGGCCCGGGGAGCTGTTTTTT.